These T cell receptor beta chains were read from a single sample in a study of T cells in Graves' hyperthyroidism and ophthalmopathy. Via MiXCR, TCRdb re-called the multiplex PCR reads, giving one row per CDR3 protein. The table records 300,000 to 350,000 distinct CDR3 sequences, about 14% of them present only once. The sample comprised blood. Receptor source: a woman aged 30 to 39 with Graves' hyperthyroidism. The CDR3 runs from the conserved cysteine through the conserved F or W. D genes are given only for firm matches. Size tells how often a clone was seen (once, few, many) or the class of an expanded clone, and some rows leave it out.

V	size	J	D	CDR3	DNA
TRBV6-1	few	TRBJ2-1	-	CASSFSLASEQFF	TGTGCCAGCAGTTTCTCTCTAGCATCCGAGCAGTTCTTC
TRBV2	once	TRBJ1-2	TRBD1	CASSAGTGIGYTF	TGTGCCAGCAGTGCCGGGACAGGGATTGGCTACACCTTC
TRBV28	many	TRBJ1-5	-	CASSPETGQQPQHF	TGTGCCAGCAGTCCCGAGACAGGCCAACAGCCCCAGCATTTT
TRBV28	-	TRBJ1-2	-	CASSPGYTF	TGTGCCAGCTCTCCGGGTTACACCTTC
TRBV12-3/TRBV12-4	many	TRBJ1-2	TRBD1	CASSLAVPDRVSGYTF	TGTGCCAGCAGTTTAGCGGTCCCAGACAGGGTCAGCGGCTACACCTTC
TRBV28	many	TRBJ2-1	-	CASSNGRRYNEQFF	TGTGCCAGCAGTAATGGACGAAGATACAATGAGCAGTTCTTC
TRBV7-2	-	TRBJ2-7	TRBD2	CASSRPTSRSSYEQYF	TGTGCCAGCAGCCGACCGACTAGCCGGAGCTCCTACGAGCAGTACTTC
TRBV4-3	few	TRBJ2-1	-	CASSQDLTSYNEQFF	TGCGCCAGCAGCCAAGACCTCACCTCCTACAATGAGCAGTTCTTC
TRBV28	many	TRBJ2-7	-	CASSRQGREQYF	TGTGCCAGCAGTCGGCAGGGTCGCGAGCAGTACTTC
TRBV14	-	TRBJ2-1	TRBD2	CASSQVRGRGTEQFF	TGTGCCAGCAGCCAAGTCCGCGGGAGAGGGACTGAGCAGTTCTTC
TRBV5-5	-	TRBJ2-1	-	CASSLRSSGDYNEQFF	TGTGCCAGCAGCTTGAGGAGTAGCGGAGACTACAATGAGCAGTTCTTC
TRBV28	few	TRBJ2-5	-	CASSSLTSDGSETQYF	TGTGCCAGCAGTTCACTGACGTCGGACGGGTCAGAGACCCAGTACTTC
TRBV30	-	TRBJ1-2	TRBD1	CAWSVGGTGGRGYTF	TGTGCCTGGAGTGTGGGGGGAACAGGGGGCCGGGGCTACACCTTC
TRBV27	-	TRBJ2-4	-	CASSPLGKSSTNIQYF	TGTGCCAGCAGTCCCCTTGGGAAATCAAGCACTAACATTCAGTACTTC
TRBV20-1	-	TRBJ1-6	-	CSARDLAGNNSPLHF	TGCAGTGCTAGAGATCTGGCGGGGAATAATTCACCCCTCCACTTT
TRBV20-1	few	TRBJ1-1	-	CSASWTGVMNTEAFF	TGCAGTGCTAGTTGGACCGGGGTAATGAACACTGAAGCTTTCTTT
TRBV20-1	many	TRBJ2-7	TRBD1	CSARPGGVSYEQYF	TGCAGTGCTAGACCAGGGGGTGTCTCCTACGAGCAGTACTTC
TRBV25-1	-	TRBJ1-6	-	CASSEWYSPLHF	TGTGCCAGCAGTGAATGGTATTCACCCCTCCACTTT
TRBV10-2	-	TRBJ2-1	-	CASSESERGLYNEQFF	TGCGCCAGCAGTGAGTCTGAGAGGGGTTTATACAATGAGCAGTTCTTC
TRBV5-6	few	TRBJ2-2	-	CASSFVDRDTGELFF	TGTGCCAGCAGCTTCGTGGACAGAGACACCGGGGAGCTGTTTTTT
TRBV10-1	many	TRBJ2-7	TRBD2	CASRSKRERSDEQYF	TGCGCCAGCCGATCCAAGCGGGAGCGATCGGACGAGCAGTACTTC
TRBV3-1	few	TRBJ2-2	-	CASSQGGSTTGELFF	TGTGCCAGCAGCCAGGGGGGCTCAACAACCGGGGAGCTGTTTTTT
TRBV2	many	TRBJ1-5	-	CASSPGHNNQPQHF	TGTGCCAGCAGCCCGGGACACAACAATCAGCCCCAGCATTTT
TRBV6-1	few	TRBJ1-2	-	CAGKRIGYGYTF	TGTGCCGGAAAAAGGATTGGCTATGGCTACACCTTC
TRBV12-3/TRBV12-4	many	TRBJ1-1	TRBD1	CASSRGGYGAFF	TGTGCCAGCAGCCGAGGGGGCTACGGAGCTTTCTTT
TRBV19	few	TRBJ2-7	-	CASSMSPSSHEQYF	TGTGCCAGTAGTATGTCTCCTAGCTCCCACGAGCAGTACTTC
TRBV24-1	many	TRBJ2-1	TRBD1	CATSDKTGTGSSEQFF	TGTGCCACCAGTGATAAAACCGGGACAGGGTCCAGTGAGCAGTTCTTC
TRBV7-8	many	TRBJ2-1	TRBD1	CASSLRDRVDEQFF	TGTGCCAGCAGCTTAAGGGACAGGGTCGATGAGCAGTTCTTC
TRBV7-2	many	TRBJ2-7	-	CASSWTMYEQYF	TGTGCCAGCAGTTGGACTATGTACGAGCAGTACTTC
TRBV3-1	few	TRBJ1-4	-	CASSQASGGTNEKLFF	TGTGCCAGCAGCCAAGCCTCGGGGGGGACTAATGAAAAACTGTTTTTT
TRBV30	many	TRBJ1-4	TRBD1	CAWRDRGGEKLFF	TGTGCCTGGCGAGACAGGGGAGGAGAAAAACTGTTTTTT
TRBV7-2	-	TRBJ2-1	TRBD2	CASSLSSSGAGEQFF	TGTGCCAGCAGCTTATCGTCTAGCGGGGCGGGTGAGCAGTTCTTC
TRBV27	many	TRBJ1-1	-	CASSLSGTGNTEAFF	TGTGCCAGCAGTTTATCGGGCACAGGAAACACTGAAGCTTTCTTT
TRBV28	many	TRBJ1-1	-	CASNLGGAVAEAFF	TGTGCCAGCAATCTAGGGGGGGCAGTGGCTGAAGCTTTCTTT
TRBV20-1	-	TRBJ2-7	TRBD1	CSARRSGTALIYEQYF	TGCAGTGCTAGGCGATCCGGGACAGCCTTGATCTACGAGCAGTACTTC
TRBV19	many	TRBJ1-5	-	CASSILVGGSNQPQHF	TGTGCCAGTAGTATATTGGTCGGGGGTAGCAATCAGCCCCAGCATTTT
TRBV5-1	many	TRBJ1-1	TRBD1	CASSQIQGLNTEAFF	TGCGCCAGCAGCCAAATACAGGGGCTCAACACTGAAGCTTTCTTT
TRBV5-1	-	TRBJ1-1	TRBD1	CASSLGTGWYTEAFF	TGCGCCAGCAGCTTGGGGACAGGGTGGTACACTGAAGCTTTCTTT
TRBV2	-	TRBJ2-1	-	CASSVTSFNEQFF	TGTGCCAGCAGTGTTACCTCGTTCAATGAGCAGTTCTTC
TRBV18	-	TRBJ2-7	-	CASSPVAGASSYEQYF	TGTGCCAGCTCACCGGTGGCAGGAGCTAGCTCCTACGAGCAGTACTTC
TRBV28	few	TRBJ2-7	TRBD2	CASSFGTSGRAPIREQYF	TGTGCCAGCAGTTTCGGGACTAGCGGGAGGGCACCCATTCGCGAGCAGTACTTC
TRBV19	-	TRBJ2-1	TRBD1	CASSEQGFEQFF	TGTGCCAGTAGTGAACAGGGGTTTGAGCAGTTCTTC
TRBV14	few	TRBJ1-6	-	CASSQEGSVSPLHF	TGTGCCAGCAGCCAAGAAGGATCGGTTTCACCCCTCCACTTT
TRBV6-2/TRBV6-3	few	TRBJ2-2	-	CASSYSRPHGTGELFF	TGTGCCAGCAGTTACTCCCGGCCCCACGGCACCGGGGAGCTGTTTTTT